What follows describes a single TCR beta chain. This clonotype was seen a handful of times. The target of this receptor is not known. No much larger clone exists at a distance of one base, and base qualities are not known. Library prep was done by RT-PCR. Sequenced on an Illumina HiSeq 2500. TCRdb took the public reads, trimmed them with fastp at Q25, ran MiXCR for clone calling and kept in-frame beta chains. A single entry per CDR3 protein holds the most common genes and DNA from its merged rows. This sample comprises 650,000 to 800,000 distinct CDR3 sequences, approximately 15% of them detected only once. Approximately 7% of the sample is taken by the ten largest. This sample is drawn from a study of response to subunit inactivated influenza vaccine (dated by TCRdb to 2016 to 2019). At the level of the whole study: Deep quantitative T cell receptor repertoire profiling was used in the study to track responses to a trivalent subunit inactivated influenza vaccine.

Paper-wide results and their limitations: The authors proposed that each seasonal influenza vaccination may bring in only a limited number of new T cells.

The cysteine opens and the phenylalanine closes a CDR3 of 15 amino acids. CDR3 DNA is the only sequence kept; it has 45 bases, read in frame from the first base. The junction carries 17 bases between V and J, which are trimmed by 1 base and 4 bases respectively. Based on the germline V gene (reference sequence), the CDR1 and CDR2 sequences are DFQATT and SNEGSKA. Sequencing used PBMCs from blood, obtained 14 days before vaccination. The V and J genes are TRBV20-1 and TRBJ2-7; there is no confident call for the D gene. This TCR came from a man between 50 and 59 years old who received an inactivated influenza vaccine. Donor details come from another sample of the same person, matched by shared clones. In nucleotide form, the sequence is TGCAGTGCTAGAGCCCACAGCACCAGTCTTTACGAGCAGTACTTC. The translation is CSARAHSTSLYEQYF.